The 25 T cell receptor beta chains in this list originate from one sample, sequenced in a study of CD8 T cells in ankylosing spondylitis. TCRdb recomputed calls from the 5' RACE reads with MiXCR, one row per CDR3 protein. The sample yields roughly 150,000 distinct CDR3 sequences, approximately 7.4% seen once. The specimen sequenced was blood, either unsorted or a sorted T cell fraction (not recorded which). These receptors all stem from a female donor with ankylosing spondylitis or in good health (not recorded which).

About this clonotype itself: Relative to the germline gene, one junction end is altered; a read error may explain this. This chain joins TRBV11-1 and TRBJ2-7; 10 bases agree with TRBD2. The CDR3 has 14 residues. Looked up from germline, CDR1 is SGHAT and CDR2 is FQDESV (reference sequence). CDR3 bases: TGTACCAGCAGCTTAGCGGGGGGCACGTACGAGCAGTACTTC. Encoded protein: CTSSLAGGTYEQYF.

This clonotype appeared many times. The chain couples TRBV27 to TRBJ1-2; 7 bases align to TRBD1. The junction had 11 bases not matched to a gene; V was cut back by 5 bases and J by 5 bases. CDR3 size: 15 residues. Germline CDR1 is MNHEY and CDR2 is SMNVEV (reference sequence). The CDR3 DNA reads TGTGCCAGCAGTCCCCGACAGGGTGGGGAGTATGGCTACACCTTC. Its protein product is CASSPRQGGEYGYTF.

This clonotype was recorded many times. The chain combines TRBV29-1 with TRBJ2-1; the D gene is possibly TRBD1 (5 bases). The CDR3 is made up of 14 amino acids. Germline V gene sequence: CDR1 SQVTM, CDR2 ANQGSEA. Trimming left V 7 bases short and J 0 bases short, with 13 bases between. The CDR3 DNA follows: TGCAGCGCAGAAGGGGTAAGCTCCTACAATGAGCAGTTCTTC. Translation: CSAEGVSSYNEQFF.

V and J are TRBV7-2 and TRBJ1-5; 8 nucleotides align to TRBD1. CDR1 and CDR2 from the germline V gene are SGHTA and FQGNSA. V lost 1 base to trimming and J lost 5 bases; unmatched junction nucleotides: 7. The CDR3 sequence is 16 residues long. CDR3 loop: CASSLVPGGADQPQHF. In DNA form, the CDR3 reads TGTGCCAGCAGCTTAGTGCCAGGGGGCGCCGATCAGCCCCAGCATTTT.

Many counts were recorded for this clonotype. The chain is built from TRBV20-1 and TRBJ1-4; 8 bases line up with TRBD1. Germline loops: CDR1 DFQATT, CDR2 SNEGSKA (reference sequence). CDR3 size: 17 residues. Losses at the gene ends were 0 bases for V and 4 bases for J; bases not matched to a gene: 10. DNA for the CDR3: TGCAGTGCTAGAGATACTAGGGACAGGCGATTTAATGAAAAACTGTTTTTT. Translation gives CSARDTRDRRFNEKLFF.

This clonotype was seen many times. The chain joins TRBV30 to TRBJ1-1; the D is unclear. The CDR3 is 14 amino acids. Per the germline V gene, CDR1 is GTSNPN and CDR2 is SVGIG (reference sequence). V gave up 4 bases and J gave up 1 base, with 13 bases separating them. CDR3 residues: CAWTYSVGNTEAFF. CDR3 coding DNA: TGTGCCTGGACCTACTCGGTGGGGAACACTGAAGCTTTCTTT. Full variable domain (outside the CDR3, taken from reference TRBV30 and TRBJ1-1): SQTIHQWPATLVQPVGSPLSLECTVEGTSNPNLYWYRQAAGRGLQLLFYSVGIGQISSEVPQNLSASRPQDRQFILSSKKLLLSDSGFYLCAWTYSVGNTEAFFGQGTRLTVV.

This clonotype has a count of ten or more. This chain connects TRBV5-1 to TRBJ2-3, with D unclear. Trimming removed 0 bases at V and 4 bases at J, with 9 bases between. Germline V gene data show CDR1 as SGHRS and CDR2 as YFSETQ. CDR3 length: 14 residues. The CDR3 nucleotides are TGCGCCAGCAGCTTGGGATCGGTCCCAGATACGCAGTATTTT. Translation: CASSLGSVPDTQYF.

This clonotype was found a few times. The rearrangement uses TRBV14 and TRBJ1-5; 9 bases align to TRBD1. V gave up 6 bases and J gave up 3 bases; unmatched junction bases: 9. Germline V gives CDR1 SGHDN, CDR2 FVKESK. This CDR3 is built from 16 residues. The CDR3 nucleotides read TGTGCCAGCAGGCGGACAGGGGAGTATGTCAATCAGCCCCAGCATTTT. It specifies CASRRTGEYVNQPQHF.

This clonotype was counted ten times or more. The chain combines TRBV21-1 with TRBJ1-2; TRBD1 reflects the table's D call only, with no check against the DNA. TRBV21-1 is classified as a pseudogene. The CDR3 spans 13 residues. CDR3 sequence (DNA): TGTGCCAGCAGCCCGCGGACAGGCTGGGGCTACACCTTC. This codes for CASSPRTGWGYTF.

This clonotype showed up many times. The chain links TRBV28 to TRBJ2-7; D may be TRBD1 (5 bases). The germline V gene encodes CDR1 MDHEN and CDR2 SYDVKM. The CDR3 has 13 amino acids. The ends were cut back, 10 bases at V and 6 bases at J, with 19 bases in the middle. CDR3 in DNA: TGTGCCACCTACTATACAGGCTTCCGCGAGCAGTACTTC. As protein: CATYYTGFREQYF.

This clonotype has just a few counts. The genes are TRBV6-2 or TRBV6-3 and TRBJ2-3; D is unresolved. Trimming left V 8 bases short and J 3 bases short, with 12 bases between. Germline CDR1 reads MNHEY; CDR2 reads SVGEGT. The CDR3 covers 13 residues. This CDR3 reads CASLQPGTDTQYF. CDR3 DNA: TGTGCCAGCCTACAACCCGGTACAGATACGCAGTATTTT.

This clonotype was counted many times. The V call is TRBV4-3, the J call TRBJ2-6; no definite D call. Looked up from germline, CDR1 is LGHNA and CDR2 is YSLEER. The V and J ends lost 1 base and 0 bases respectively, with 10 bases between them. The CDR3 totals 17 residues. The CDR3 sequence is CASSQAPAVSGANVLTF. DNA of the CDR3: TGCGCCAGCAGCCAAGCCCCCGCCGTCTCTGGGGCCAACGTCCTGACTTTC.

This clonotype occurred many times. The chain employs TRBV10-3 and TRBJ2-7; D perhaps matches TRBD1 (6 bases). The CDR3 is 14 residues long. The germline gives CDR1 ENHRY, CDR2 SYGVKD. The V and J ends lost 6 bases and 0 bases respectively, with 12 bases between them. The CDR3 DNA follows: TGTGCCATCAGCCCCGACAGGCGCTCCTACGAGCAGTACTTC. Translating it yields CAISPDRRSYEQYF.

This clonotype was observed at least ten times. The chain employs TRBV4-3 and TRBJ2-3, with 7 nucleotides matching TRBD1. This CDR3 is built from 15 residues. The trim removed 1 base at V and 3 bases at J, leaving 4 bases unmatched. Per germline, CDR1 LGHNA and CDR2 YSLEER. CDR3 in amino acids: CASSQGQGVTDTQYF. DNA of the CDR3: TGCGCCAGCAGCCAAGGACAGGGAGTGACAGATACGCAGTATTTT.

This clonotype was detected ten times or more. This chain connects TRBV6-2 or TRBV6-3 to TRBJ1-5; D possibly corresponds to TRBD1 (5 bases). This CDR3 region has 21 residues. Germline-derived CDR1 and CDR2 are MNHEY and SVGEGT. Trimming cost V 10 bases and J 0 bases, with 34 bases left between them. For the CDR3, the DNA is TGTGCCACCTCTGATTATGGGACGTTGGAGCCCACCTCTTATAGCAATCAGCCCCAGCATTTT. Its translation is CATSDYGTLEPTSYSNQPQHF.

This clonotype was seen ten or more times. The chain joins TRBV15 to TRBJ1-2, with D possibly matching TRBD1 (6 bases). Germline CDR1 and CDR2: LNHNV and YYDKDF (reference sequence). This CDR3 spans 17 amino acids. Trimming cost V 5 bases and J 4 bases, with 23 bases left between them. For the CDR3, the DNA is TGTGCCACCAGCCGGGGGACAATAACTAACCCGCTCTATGGCTACACCTTC. It encodes CATSRGTITNPLYGYTF.

The V call is TRBV13, the J call TRBJ2-7; D tentatively fits TRBD1 or TRBD2 (6 bases each). Between the trimmed V and J ends, which lost 1 base and 6 bases, there was a span of 7 bases. CDR1 and CDR2 (germline): PRHDT, FYEKMQ (reference sequence). This CDR3 has 12 residues. The DNA of the CDR3 is TGTGCCAGCAGCTTAGAGGGGGGCGAGCAGTACTTC. This encodes CASSLEGGEQYF.

This clonotype was detected ten times or more. The genes are TRBV12-3 or TRBV12-4 and TRBJ2-3; TRBD2 matches 8 bases. The CDR3 length is 16 residues. The J segment lost 4 bases and the V segment lost 5 bases, leaving 11 bases of the junction unmatched. CDR3 residues: CASSPGTSIYADTQYF. The CDR3 DNA sequence: TGTGCCAGCAGTCCAGGGACTAGTATTTATGCAGATACGCAGTATTTT.

Many counts were recorded for this clonotype. This chain connects TRBV27 to TRBJ1-1, with 8 positions matching TRBD1. The ends lost 6 bases at V and 7 bases at J; junction bases unmatched: 4. Germline V gene data show CDR1 as MNHEY and CDR2 as SMNVEV (reference sequence). The CDR3 extends over 12 amino acids. The CDR3 DNA follows: TGTGCCAGCAGAGAAGACAGGGGTGAAGCTTTCTTT. As protein: CASREDRGEAFF.

This clonotype was seen repeatedly, ten times or more. The rearrangement uses TRBV5-1 and TRBJ1-1; D gene uncertain. Germline V gene lookup returns CDR1 SGHRS and CDR2 YFSETQ. CDR3 length: 14 amino acids. V lost 5 bases and J lost 1, with 12 bases in between. In DNA, the CDR3 is TGCGCCAGCAGACGGGCGGGGTCGAACACTGAAGCTTTCTTT. It encodes CASRRAGSNTEAFF.

V is TRBV18 and J is TRBJ2-3; 7 bases match TRBD1. Per germline, CDR1 KGHSH and CDR2 LQKENI. CDR3 length: 15 residues. V shed 2 bases, J shed 3 bases, and the junction held 5 bases outside the gene matches. CDR3 coding DNA: TGTGCCAGCTCACCAAGGGGGCTCCCAACAGATACGCAGTATTTT. It encodes CASSPRGLPTDTQYF.

This clonotype occurred many times. The rearrangement uses TRBV7-9 and TRBJ1-4; the D is unclear. CDR1 is SEHNR, CDR2 FQNEAQ, per germline (reference sequence). This CDR3 region has 14 residues. Trimming stripped 3 bases from V and 2 bases from J, with 7 bases between. CDR3: CASSFSRTNEKLFF. DNA for the CDR3: TGTGCCAGCAGCTTTTCGAGGACTAATGAAAAACTGTTTTTT.

A few counts support this clonotype. The V call is TRBV7-9, the J call TRBJ1-5; D unresolved. CDR1 is SEHNR and CDR2 is FQNEAQ in the germline V gene (reference sequence). V lost 6 bases to trimming and J lost 0 bases, with 6 bases between them. This CDR3 has 13 residues. Here the CDR3 reads CASSGDSNQPQHF. In DNA form, the CDR3 reads TGTGCCAGCAGTGGGGATAGCAATCAGCCCCAGCATTTT.

This clonotype was seen repeatedly, ten times or more. The gene calls are TRBV12-3 or TRBV12-4 and TRBJ2-6; D ambiguous. This CDR3 is 17 amino acids long. The V gene lost 5 bases and the J gene lost 1 base, with 15 bases spanning the gap. CDR3 region: CASSTRVGPSGANVLTF. The CDR3, as DNA: TGTGCCAGCAGTACAAGGGTGGGTCCATCTGGGGCCAACGTCCTGACTTTC.

At least ten counts were recorded for this clonotype. V is TRBV4-1 and J is TRBJ2-3; TRBD2 agrees at 7 bases. Germline V gene data show CDR1 as MGHRA and CDR2 as YSYEKL. The junction had 11 bases not matched to a gene; V was cut back by 8 bases and J by 6 bases. This CDR3 comprises 14 residues. CDR3 sequence reads: CASQMTSRPDTQYF. DNA for the CDR3: TGCGCCAGCCAGATGACTAGCCGTCCGGATACGCAGTATTTT.